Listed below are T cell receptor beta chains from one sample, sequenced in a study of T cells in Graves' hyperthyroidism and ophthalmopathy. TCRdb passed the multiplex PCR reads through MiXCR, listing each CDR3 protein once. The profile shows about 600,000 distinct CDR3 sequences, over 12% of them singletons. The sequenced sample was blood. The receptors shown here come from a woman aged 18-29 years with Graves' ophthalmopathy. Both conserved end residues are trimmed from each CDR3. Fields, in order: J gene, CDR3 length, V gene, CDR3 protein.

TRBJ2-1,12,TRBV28,ASSSLAVHNEQF
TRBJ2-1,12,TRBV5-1,ASSLASNHNEQF
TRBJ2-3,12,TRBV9,ASSVETGEGTQY
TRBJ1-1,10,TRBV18,ASSPSGGEAF
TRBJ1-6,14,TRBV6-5,ASSYSSWETNSPLH
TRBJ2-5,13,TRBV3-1,ASSRDGGRGETQY
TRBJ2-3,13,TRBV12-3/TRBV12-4,ASGPNGDVADTQY
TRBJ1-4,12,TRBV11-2,ASTSGGLNEKLF
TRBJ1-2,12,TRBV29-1,SVETTGVPYGYT
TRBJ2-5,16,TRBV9,ASSVVASGSAAQETQY
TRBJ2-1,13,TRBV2,ASSPIWVGGDEQF
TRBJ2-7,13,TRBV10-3,AISERRDYSYEQY
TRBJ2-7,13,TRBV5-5,ASSRAGGNSYEQY
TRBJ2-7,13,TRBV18,ASSLTGGTTYEQY
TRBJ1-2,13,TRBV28,ASKLTDQVGYGYT
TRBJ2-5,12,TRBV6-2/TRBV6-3,ASSFSSHQETQY